A selection of T cell receptor beta chains follows, all from one sample in a study of blood T cell repertoires in COVID-19. Sequencing used immunoSEQ multiplex PCR; TCRdb keeps in-frame clones, though not all of them. The sample records some 180,000 clones, about 80% being singletons. The specimen sequenced was peripheral blood. The receptors stem from a woman older than 75 with acute or convalescent COVID-19. Each CDR3 is given with its conserved first and last residue. A D gene is named only where the DNA matches it firmly. A clone size is listed for some rows: how often the clone was seen (once, few, many), or a class if it is expanded.

d_gene: TRBD1
j_gene: TRBJ1-3
v_gene: TRBV3-1/TRBV3-2
abundance: -
CDR3aa: CASSQVLGQKGNTIYF
CDR3nt: TGTGCCAGCAGCCAAGTGCTGGGACAGAAGGGAAACACCATATATTTT

d_gene: TRBD1
j_gene: TRBJ2-3
v_gene: TRBV6-5
abundance: few
CDR3aa: CASSYSGQGAFDTQYF
CDR3nt: TGTGCCAGCAGTTACTCAGGACAGGGGGCTTTTGATACGCAGTATTTT

d_gene: TRBD2
j_gene: TRBJ2-2
v_gene: TRBV2
abundance: -
CDR3aa: CASSLAGGPDTGELFF
CDR3nt: TGTGCCAGCAGTTTAGCGGGGGGGCCGGACACCGGGGAGCTGTTTTTT

d_gene: -
j_gene: TRBJ2-7
v_gene: TRBV5-5
abundance: once
CDR3aa: CASSLQGMVYEQYF
CDR3nt: TGTGCCAGCAGCCTACAGGGTATGGTCTACGAGCAGTACTTC

d_gene: TRBD1
j_gene: TRBJ1-5
v_gene: TRBV19
abundance: few
CDR3aa: CASSIQKAGGTQPQHF
CDR3nt: TGTGCCAGTAGTATTCAAAAGGCAGGGGGCACGCAGCCCCAGCATTTT

d_gene: TRBD1
j_gene: TRBJ2-3
v_gene: TRBV7-2
abundance: -
CDR3aa: CASSFGTGASTDTQYF
CDR3nt: TGTGCCAGCAGCTTTGGTACAGGGGCTAGCACAGATACGCAGTATTTT

d_gene: -
j_gene: TRBJ1-2
v_gene: TRBV14
abundance: -
CDR3aa: CASSQAQTPSYGYTF
CDR3nt: TGTGCCAGCAGCCAAGCCCAGACACCGAGCTATGGCTACACCTTC

d_gene: TRBD1
j_gene: TRBJ1-1
v_gene: TRBV7-9
abundance: -
CDR3aa: CASSNRDRDTEAFF
CDR3nt: TGTGCCAGCAGCAACCGGGACAGAGACACTGAAGCTTTCTTT

d_gene: -
j_gene: TRBJ2-7
v_gene: TRBV2
abundance: -
CDR3aa: CASSEGGSYEQYF
CDR3nt: TGTGCCAGCAGTGAGGGGGGAAGCTACGAGCAGTACTTC

d_gene: -
j_gene: TRBJ1-5
v_gene: TRBV4-2
abundance: -
CDR3aa: CASSQDRDQPQHF
CDR3nt: TGTGCCAGCAGCCAAGACAGGGATCAGCCCCAGCATTTT

d_gene: -
j_gene: TRBJ2-2
v_gene: TRBV12-3/TRBV12-4
abundance: -
CDR3aa: CASSFTSGELFF
CDR3nt: TGTGCCAGCAGTTTTACCAGCGGGGAGCTGTTTTTT

d_gene: TRBD2
j_gene: TRBJ2-1
v_gene: TRBV7-2
abundance: -
CDR3aa: CASSSPTSGKRNEQFF
CDR3nt: TGTGCCAGCAGCTCCCCGACTAGCGGGAAGCGAAATGAGCAGTTCTTC

d_gene: -
j_gene: TRBJ2-7
v_gene: TRBV7-9
abundance: -
CDR3aa: CASSTQGQTTYEQYF
CDR3nt: TGTGCCAGCAGCACCCAAGGACAGACGACCTACGAGCAGTACTTC

d_gene: TRBD1
j_gene: TRBJ1-4
v_gene: TRBV6-5
abundance: -
CDR3aa: CASAGTENEKLFF
CDR3nt: TGTGCCAGCGCCGGGACAGAGAATGAAAAACTGTTTTTT

d_gene: TRBD2
j_gene: TRBJ2-3
v_gene: TRBV30
abundance: -
CDR3aa: CAWSRGVVTDTQYF
CDR3nt: TGTGCCTGGAGCCGGGGGGTAGTCACAGATACGCAGTATTTT

d_gene: TRBD1
j_gene: TRBJ1-2
v_gene: TRBV5-1
abundance: -
CDR3aa: CASSLRDREGYTF
CDR3nt: TGCGCCAGCAGCTTGAGAGACAGGGAAGGCTACACCTTC

d_gene: TRBD2
j_gene: TRBJ2-3
v_gene: TRBV19
abundance: -
CDR3aa: CASSTASGGDTQYF
CDR3nt: TGTGCCAGTAGTACGGCTAGCGGCGGGGATACGCAGTATTTT

d_gene: -
j_gene: TRBJ1-1
v_gene: TRBV11-2
abundance: few
CDR3aa: CASSLRVAGGAFF
CDR3nt: TGTGCCAGCAGCTTAAGGGTGGCCGGGGGAGCTTTCTTT

d_gene: -
j_gene: TRBJ2-1
v_gene: TRBV24-1
abundance: once
CDR3aa: CATSVGAGLEGEQFF
CDR3nt: TGTGCCACCAGTGTGGGGGCCGGCCTGGAAGGTGAGCAGTTCTTC

d_gene: TRBD1
j_gene: TRBJ1-4
v_gene: TRBV18
abundance: -
CDR3aa: CASSPGTARRGEKLFF
CDR3nt: TGTGCCAGCTCACCCGGGACAGCGAGGAGGGGTGAAAAACTGTTTTTT

d_gene: TRBD1
j_gene: TRBJ1-6
v_gene: TRBV19
abundance: -
CDR3aa: CASRSAGQVNSPLHF
CDR3nt: TGTGCCAGTAGAAGCGCGGGACAGGTGAATTCACCCCTCCACTTT

d_gene: TRBD2
j_gene: TRBJ2-5
v_gene: TRBV7-9
abundance: many
CDR3aa: CASSLGLAAETQYF
CDR3nt: TGTGCCAGCAGCTTAGGGCTAGCGGCGGAGACCCAGTACTTC

d_gene: -
j_gene: TRBJ2-7
v_gene: TRBV6-5
abundance: -
CDR3aa: CASRSRGPFIREQYF
CDR3nt: TGTGCCAGCAGATCTCGCGGGCCCTTTATCCGTGAGCAGTACTTC

d_gene: TRBD2
j_gene: TRBJ2-5
v_gene: TRBV7-9
abundance: -
CDR3aa: CASSTGLADQETQYF
CDR3nt: TGTGCCAGCAGCACGGGACTAGCGGACCAAGAGACCCAGTACTTC

d_gene: -
j_gene: TRBJ1-2
v_gene: TRBV9
abundance: few
CDR3aa: CASSPGGANYGYTF
CDR3nt: TGTGCCAGCAGCCCGGGGGGGGCTAACTATGGCTACACCTTC

d_gene: -
j_gene: TRBJ1-1
v_gene: TRBV5-1
abundance: -
CDR3aa: CASSLDGGSTEAFF
CDR3nt: TGCGCCAGCAGCTTGGATGGGGGGAGCACTGAAGCTTTCTTT

d_gene: -
j_gene: TRBJ1-3
v_gene: TRBV6-1
abundance: -
CDR3aa: CASSSPERNTIYF
CDR3nt: TGTGCCAGCAGTTCGCCGGAGAGAAACACCATATATTTT

d_gene: -
j_gene: TRBJ1-2
v_gene: TRBV24-1
abundance: -
CDR3aa: CATSDFNRDYGYTF
CDR3nt: TGTGCCACCAGTGATTTTAACAGGGACTATGGCTACACCTTC

d_gene: TRBD2
j_gene: TRBJ2-1
v_gene: TRBV19
abundance: -
CDR3aa: CASSTPGLAHEQFF
CDR3nt: TGTGCCAGTAGTACGCCGGGACTAGCCCATGAGCAGTTCTTC

d_gene: TRBD2
j_gene: TRBJ2-2
v_gene: TRBV7-2
abundance: once
CDR3aa: CASTLAGGPATGELFF
CDR3nt: TGTGCCAGCACCCTAGCGGGAGGGCCAGCGACCGGGGAGCTGTTTTTT

d_gene: -
j_gene: TRBJ1-1
v_gene: TRBV29-1
abundance: few
CDR3aa: CSAARQTNTEAFF
CDR3nt: TGCAGCGCCGCGAGGCAGACCAACACTGAAGCTTTCTTT

d_gene: -
j_gene: TRBJ2-7
v_gene: TRBV29-1
abundance: -
CDR3aa: CSVLTYEQYF
CDR3nt: TGCAGCGTCTTGACTTACGAGCAGTACTTC

d_gene: TRBD1
j_gene: TRBJ1-6
v_gene: TRBV3-1/TRBV3-2
abundance: once
CDR3aa: CASSLRTGKYNSPLHF
CDR3nt: TGTGCCAGCAGCCTCCGGACAGGGAAATATAATTCACCCCTCCACTTT

d_gene: TRBD2
j_gene: TRBJ2-3
v_gene: TRBV7-2
abundance: -
CDR3aa: CASSSLTSGRFTDTQYF
CDR3nt: TGTGCCAGCAGCTCGTTGACTAGCGGGAGGTTCACAGATACGCAGTATTTT

d_gene: TRBD1
j_gene: TRBJ1-1
v_gene: TRBV5-3
abundance: once
CDR3aa: CARSLGQGDTEAFF
CDR3nt: TGTGCCAGAAGCTTGGGACAGGGAGACACTGAAGCTTTCTTT

d_gene: TRBD1
j_gene: TRBJ2-7
v_gene: TRBV4-3
abundance: -
CDR3aa: CASSQARGTGASYEQYF
CDR3nt: TGCGCCAGCAGCCAAGCAAGGGGGACAGGGGCATCCTACGAGCAGTACTTC

d_gene: TRBD1
j_gene: TRBJ1-5
v_gene: TRBV4-1
abundance: -
CDR3aa: CASSQGIFRTGNQPQHF
CDR3nt: TGCGCCAGCAGCCAAGGGATCTTCAGGACAGGGAATCAGCCCCAGCATTTT

d_gene: -
j_gene: TRBJ1-1
v_gene: TRBV11-1
abundance: -
CDR3aa: CASSPFTPMNTEAFF
CDR3nt: TGTGCCAGCAGCCCTTTTACACCAATGAACACTGAAGCTTTCTTT

d_gene: -
j_gene: TRBJ1-6
v_gene: TRBV7-2
abundance: -
CDR3aa: CASSPRQGNSPLHF
CDR3nt: TGTGCCAGCAGCCCCCGGCAGGGGAATTCACCCCTCCACTTT

d_gene: -
j_gene: TRBJ1-6
v_gene: TRBV7-2
abundance: -
CDR3aa: CASSLVGAYNSPLHF
CDR3nt: TGTGCCAGCAGCCTGGTAGGGGCCTATAATTCACCCCTCCACTTT

d_gene: TRBD2
j_gene: TRBJ2-2
v_gene: TRBV29-1
abundance: -
CDR3aa: CSVGAGGNTGELFF
CDR3nt: TGCAGCGTTGGAGCGGGGGGGAACACCGGGGAGCTGTTTTTT

d_gene: TRBD2
j_gene: TRBJ2-3
v_gene: TRBV5-1
abundance: -
CDR3aa: CASSSAGLAGSADTQYF
CDR3nt: TGCGCCAGCAGCTCGGCCGGACTAGCGGGAAGCGCAGATACGCAGTATTTT

d_gene: -
j_gene: TRBJ1-5
v_gene: TRBV12-3/TRBV12-4
abundance: -
CDR3aa: CASSLQGNQPQHF
CDR3nt: TGTGCCAGCAGTTTACAGGGTAATCAGCCCCAGCATTTT